One sample yielded the 15 T cell receptor beta chains listed below, sequenced in a study of neurological immune-mediated disorders. TCRdb itself ran the 5' RACE reads through MiXCR, one entry per CDR3 protein. The data contain over 11,000 distinct CDR3 sequences, about 7% of them singletons. Sequencing used CD8+ T cells from blood. These receptors came from a woman in her thirties or forties in good health.

The table lists this clonotype with many counts. CDR3 in amino acids: CASSSAGTPIPALNQPQHF. The CDR3 DNA reads as TGTGCCAGCAGCAGCGCCGGGACGCCTATCCCCGCTCTCAATCAGCCCCAGCATTTT. The chain joins TRBV21-1 to TRBJ1-5; TRBD1, the D gene given by the table, was not confirmed from the DNA. TRBV21-1 is a pseudogene segment. This CDR3 spans 19 amino acids.

This clonotype was seen repeatedly, ten times or more. The V call is TRBV4-1, the J call TRBJ2-7, with D possibly being TRBD2 (7 bases). The CDR3 covers 17 residues. V dropped 3 bases and J dropped 0 bases, with 18 bases sitting between them. Germline CDR1 reads MGHRA; CDR2 reads YSYEKL. CDR3 sequence (DNA): TGCGCCAGCAGCCACGTCTTAGGGGGGGCTGTCTCCTACGAGCAGTACTTC. Encoded protein: CASSHVLGGAVSYEQYF.

This clonotype was counted at least ten times. The genes are TRBV5-5 and TRBJ1-1; D unresolved. The CDR3 is 14 residues long. Germline CDR1 reads SGHKS; CDR2 reads YYEKEE (reference sequence). Between the trimmed V and J ends, which lost 5 bases and 4 bases, there was a span of 15 bases. DNA for the CDR3: TGTGCCAGCAGACTGCTCCCGTCGGGCACTGAAGCTTTCTTT. Its translation: CASRLLPSGTEAFF.

Many counts were recorded for this clonotype. J is TRBJ1-5 and V is TRBV7-9; 9 nucleotides line up with TRBD1. V shed 5 bases, J shed 3 bases, and the junction held 8 bases outside the gene matches. The CDR3 sequence is 16 residues long. Per germline, CDR1 SEHNR and CDR2 FQNEAQ (reference sequence). CDR3 DNA: TGTGCCAGCAGCAACACCGGGACAGGGATCAATCAGCCCCAGCATTTT. Translated, it gives CASSNTGTGINQPQHF.

This clonotype was seen a handful of times. This rearrangement joins TRBV6-1 to TRBJ2-7; 8 positions agree with TRBD1. Trimming at V came to 2 bases and at J to 6 bases, leaving 3 bases not matched to a gene. The CDR3 consists of 13 residues. In germline, CDR1 is MNHNS, CDR2 SASEGT. The CDR3 DNA reads as TGTGCCAGCAGTGAACTTACAGGGGGCGAGCAGTACTTC. Its protein product is CASSELTGGEQYF.

There are many counts of this clonotype. The chain is built from TRBV9 and TRBJ2-3; either TRBD1 or TRBD2 may fit D (5 bases each). V was cut by 2 bases and J by 0 bases, with 13 bases left in between. The CDR3 runs 16 residues. The germline V gene encodes CDR1 SGDLS and CDR2 YYNGEE. The DNA for the CDR3 is TGTGCCAGCAGCGTCGGGGCGGGTCTGAGCACAGATACGCAGTATTTT. It yields the protein CASSVGAGLSTDTQYF.

Many counts were recorded for this clonotype. The chain carries TRBV1 and TRBJ2-2; the DNA was not used to check the table's D call, TRBD2. TRBV1 is assigned pseudogene status. CDR3 size: 22 residues. CDR3 sequence (DNA): TGCACCAGCAGCCAAGCGCCCACTGCCGGGACTAGCGGGAAGACGAACACCGGGGAGCTGTTTTTT. Residues: CTSSQAPTAGTSGKTNTGELFF.

This clonotype was counted at least ten times. This chain joins TRBV7-9 and TRBJ1-1; D remains ambiguous. V was clipped by 0 bases and J by 8 bases, with 10 bases between them. This CDR3 has 13 residues. Germline loops: CDR1 SEHNR, CDR2 FQNEAQ (reference sequence). The CDR3 loop reads CASSLALGVEAFF. DNA of the CDR3: TGTGCCAGCAGCTTAGCGCTCGGGGTCGAAGCTTTCTTT.

In this sample, this clonotype turned up many times. The chain is built from TRBV7-2 and TRBJ2-3; D might be TRBD1 or TRBD2, each matching 5 bases. V lost 1 base, J lost 2 bases, and 10 bases lay in between. CDR3 size: 15 residues. Germline V CDR1 and CDR2: SGHTA, FQGNSA. The CDR3 DNA follows: TGTGCCAGCAGCTTAGACGGGGCCCTCACAGATACGCAGTATTTT. The encoded protein is CASSLDGALTDTQYF.

This clonotype was detected ten times or more. The gene calls are TRBV27 and TRBJ2-7; D remains ambiguous. This CDR3 contains 14 residues. Trimming left V 2 bases short and J 0 bases short, with 8 bases between. Germline-derived CDR1 and CDR2 are MNHEY and SMNVEV (reference sequence). DNA for the CDR3: TGTGCCAGCAGTTTAAGGGAACACTCCTACGAGCAGTACTTC. Residues: CASSLREHSYEQYF.

The V and J genes are TRBV19 and TRBJ1-3; TRBD1 aligns across 8 bases. Losses at the gene ends were 6 bases for V and 4 bases for J; bases not matched to a gene: 2. The CDR3 is 13 amino acids. Germline lookup yields CDR1 LNHDA and CDR2 SQIVND (reference sequence). In DNA, the CDR3 is TGTGCCAGTAGCAGGGGGCGCGGAAACACCATATATTTT. This gives the protein CASSRGRGNTIYF.

Many counts were recorded for this clonotype. The V gene is TRBV4-1, the J gene TRBJ1-3; D not certain. Trimming took 3 bases from V and 4 from J, leaving 10 bases between them. CDR1 and CDR2 from the germline V gene are MGHRA and YSYEKL. The CDR3 sequence is 14 residues long. CDR3 bases: TGCGCCAGCAGCCAGCCCTCGACAGGAAACACCATATATTTT. Translation: CASSQPSTGNTIYF.

Ten or more counts support this clonotype. V is TRBV5-6 and J is TRBJ1-2, with 10 bases matching TRBD1. The CDR3 covers 18 residues. The trim removed 0 bases at V and 4 bases at J, leaving 12 bases unmatched. The germline V gene encodes CDR1 SGHDT and CDR2 YYEEEE. CDR3 loop: CASSLGGQGVLLSYGYTF. CDR3 DNA: TGTGCCAGCAGCTTGGGAGGACAGGGGGTGCTATTAAGCTATGGCTACACCTTC. Full variable domain (remainder filled in from reference TRBV5-6 and TRBJ1-2): DAGVTQSPTHLIKTRGQQVTLRCSPKSGHDTVSWYQQALGQGPQFIFQYYEEEERQRGNFPDRFSGHQFPNYSSELNVNALLLGDSALYLCASSLGGQGVLLSYGYTFGSGTRLTVV.

This clonotype occurred many times. The V gene is TRBV28, the J gene TRBJ2-1; TRBD1 is a possible D gene (6 bases). Germline V gene sequence: CDR1 MDHEN, CDR2 SYDVKM. Trimming stripped 3 bases from V and 8 bases from J, with 14 bases between. The CDR3 is made up of 14 amino acids. The CDR3 loop is CASSFLGGIDEQFF. The DNA for the CDR3 is TGTGCCAGCAGTTTTTTAGGGGGAATCGATGAGCAGTTCTTC.

This clonotype was seen many times. The chain links TRBV15 to TRBJ2-1, with D perhaps TRBD2 (7 bases). Looked up from germline, CDR1 is LNHNV and CDR2 is YYDKDF (reference sequence). The CDR3 runs to 14 residues. Deletions cut 8 bases from V and 8 bases from J, with 19 bases between. The CDR3 DNA reads as TGTGCCACCCAGGGAGGGGGGGCAGTTCATGAGCAGTTCTTC. It specifies CATQGGGAVHEQFF.